Given below is one T cell receptor beta chain in context. An end of the junction does not agree with germline; a read error may underlie this. Thyroid surgery had not been preceded by any treatment in any patient. These data are taken from a study of metastatic and nonmetastatic thyroid tumors. Study as a whole: Both malignant and benign thyroid patients supplied peripheral blood and tumor or nodule tissue samples, across which the repertoires of these patients were then compared.

TCRdb reanalyzed the PCR reads with MiXCR. Of about 53,000 clones in the sample, 20% are singletons; the top ten hold more than 3.5%. This CDR3 region has 13 residues. Germline V CDR1 and CDR2: SGHRS, YFSETQ. V and J are TRBV5-1 and TRBJ1-2, with D unresolved. The TCR comes from a female donor with papillary thyroid cancer or a benign thyroid nodule (not recorded which). Some clones in this sample may be carry-over from other donors' samples. The sample consisted of blood. For the CDR3, the DNA is TGCGCCATCAGCCAGGACTGCTTCTATGGCTACACCTTC. Residues: CAISQDCFYGYTF. Filled out from reference TRBV5-1 and TRBJ1-2, the complete variable domain reads KAGVTQTPRYLIKTRGQQVTLSCSPISGHRSVSWYQQTPGQGLQFLFEYFSETQRNKGNFPGRFSGRQFSNSRSEMNVSTLELGDSALYLCAISQDCFYGYTFGSGTRLTVV.